This TCR beta chain comes out of a study of T cells in Graves' hyperthyroidism and ophthalmopathy. This clonotype was found a few times. Authors of the study amplified TCR beta CDR3 regions from RNA transcripts. The HTBI primer set drove a first-round RT-PCR of the TCR CDR3. TCRdb reprocessed the multiplex PCR reads via MiXCR and lists one record per CDR3 protein. Of about 380,000 distinct CDR3 sequences in the sample, less than 20% are singletons; the top ten hold about 38%. Source material: blood. This receptor was obtained from a man aged 18 to 35 with Graves' ophthalmopathy.

CDR3 in amino acids: CASSPLTRTGGLGQPQHF. The CDR3 nucleotides read TGTGCCAGCAGCCCCCTTACCAGGACAGGGGGCCTTGGTCAGCCCCAGCATTTT. V gene TRBV5-5 combines with J gene TRBJ1-5; 11 bases align to TRBD1. Germline-derived CDR1 and CDR2 are SGHKS and YYEKEE (reference sequence). With V trimmed by 4 bases and J by 6 bases, 15 bases remained unmatched. The CDR3 runs to 18 residues.